The next 25 T cell receptor beta chains were all read from a single sample in a study of T cell repertoires in ileal Crohn's disease. As to time point: neoterminal ileum biopsy at postoperative endoscopy, about 6 months after surgery. Measured with immunoSEQ multiplex PCR; TCRdb has only the in-frame clones, and not every one. The sample has roughly 9,200 clones, roughly 85% seen once; the top ten hold roughly 19%. Sequenced: ileal tissue. These receptors all stem from an adult with Crohn's disease.

The genes are TRBV27 and TRBJ2-7; D is perhaps TRBD1 (6 bases). CDR1 and CDR2 (germline): MNHEY, SMNVEV (reference sequence). The ends were cut back, 6 bases at V and 2 bases at J, with 17 bases in the middle. The CDR3 spans 15 residues. CDR3 nucleotides: TGTGCCAGCAGGTACCAGGGGCCCTTTACCTACGAGCAGTACTTC. Translation gives CASRYQGPFTYEQYF.

The gene calls are TRBV5-1 and TRBJ2-7, with 11 bases matching TRBD2. CDR3 length: 14 residues. With V trimmed by 8 bases and J by 5 bases, 9 bases remained unmatched. Germline values: CDR1 SGHRS, CDR2 YFSETQ. Written as DNA, the CDR3 is TGCGCCAGTCATGGTGCTAGCGGGGGGAACGAGCAGTACTTC. This encodes CASHGASGGNEQYF.

Only one count was recorded for this clone. V and J are TRBV9 and TRBJ2-5; the match to TRBD2 covers 9 bases. After removal of 7 bases from V and 5 bases from J, the junction contained 12 bases not matched to a gene. The CDR3 is 15 amino acids. Germline CDR1 and CDR2: SGDLS and YYNGEE. CDR3 amino acids: CASGLTSGSEETQYF. CDR3 nucleotide sequence: TGTGCCAGCGGTTTGACTAGCGGCTCTGAGGAGACCCAGTACTTC.

The V and J genes are TRBV7-9 and TRBJ1-3; D gene ambiguous. This CDR3 spans 14 amino acids. Germline CDR1 is SEHNR and CDR2 is FQNEAQ (reference sequence). V was cut by 2 bases and J by 2 bases, with 7 bases left in between. CDR3 bases: TGTGCCAGCAGCTTACGCCAGGCTGGAAACACCATATATTTT. Protein sequence: CASSLRQAGNTIYF.

The chain links TRBV9 to TRBJ1-2, with unresolved D. Germline V gene data show CDR1 as SGDLS and CDR2 as YYNGEE. The V gene lost 0 bases and the J gene lost 7 bases, with 16 bases spanning the gap. This CDR3 comprises 15 residues. The CDR3 nucleotides are TGTGCCAGCAGCGTAGCTTGGGGAGCGGAATTTGGCTACACCTTC. This gives the protein CASSVAWGAEFGYTF. Full variable domain (rest looked up from reference TRBV9 and TRBJ1-2): DSGVTQTPKHLITATGQRVTLRCSPRSGDLSVYWYQQSLDQGLQFLIQYYNGEERAKGNILERFSAQQFPDLHSELNLSSLELGDSALYFCASSVAWGAEFGYTFGSGTRLTVV.

The chain carries TRBV5-1 and TRBJ1-6; D possibly corresponds to TRBD1 (6 bases). This CDR3 region has 14 residues. Trimming cost V 2 bases and J 10 bases, with 13 bases left between them. The germline V gene has CDR1 SGHRS and CDR2 YFSETQ. The DNA of the CDR3 is TGCGCCAGCAGCTTCCAGGGGTATCGGTCACCCCTCCACTTT. Translated, it gives CASSFQGYRSPLHF.

V usage is TRBV29-1 and J usage is TRBJ2-1; D possibly corresponds to TRBD2 (5 bases). The CDR3 is 16 residues long. V lost 4 bases and J 5 bases, leaving 21 bases between the germline ends. Germline CDR1 SQVTM, CDR2 ANQGSEA. The CDR3 sequence: CSVGRMIWETHNEQFF. The CDR3 nucleotides read TGCAGCGTTGGTAGAATGATCTGGGAGACCCACAATGAGCAGTTCTTC.

This clone came up once. The rearrangement links TRBV18 to TRBJ1-2; 7 bases line up with TRBD1. The CDR3 covers 13 residues. V dropped 3 bases and J dropped 5; count of bases not matched to a gene: 3. From germline, CDR1 is KGHSH and CDR2 LQKENI. This CDR3 is CASSPDRDYGYTF. In DNA form, the CDR3 reads TGTGCCAGCTCACCCGACAGGGATTATGGCTACACCTTC.

The rearrangement uses TRBV4-1 and TRBJ2-5, with D possibly TRBD2 on 5 matching bases. Trimming shortened V by 0 bases and J by 2 bases, and 10 bases separated the two germline ends. The CDR3 loop spans 15 amino acids. Germline V CDR1 and CDR2: MGHRA, YSYEKL. The CDR3 here is CASSQDWRTQETQYF. The DNA for the CDR3 is TGCGCCAGCAGCCAAGATTGGAGGACTCAAGAGACCCAGTACTTC.

This clone was observed a few times. CDR3 in amino acids: CASSWVVGSGSYEQYF. CDR3 sequence (DNA): TGTGCCAGCAGCTGGGTCGTAGGGAGCGGTTCCTACGAGCAGTACTTC. The J gene is TRBJ2-7, the V gene TRBV5-6; tentatively, D is TRBD2 (5 bases). The germline gives CDR1 SGHDT, CDR2 YYEEEE. Trimming stripped 3 bases from V and 1 base from J, with 17 bases between. The CDR3 covers 16 residues.

The CDR3: CASSFLQADTQYF. The CDR3, as DNA: TGTGCCAGCAGTTTCTTACAGGCAGATACGCAGTATTTT. This sequence joins TRBV27 and TRBJ2-3; D perhaps matches TRBD1 (5 bases). Germline lookup yields CDR1 MNHEY and CDR2 SMNVEV (reference sequence). Trimming cost V 3 bases and J 4 bases, with 8 bases left between them. The CDR3 contains 13 residues.

V and J are TRBV5-3 and TRBJ2-2; D is undetermined. TRBV5-3 is an open reading frame, and its role is uncertain. The V gene lost 0 bases and the J gene lost 1 base, with 4 bases spanning the gap. This CDR3 has 14 amino acids. Written as DNA, the CDR3 is TGTGCCAGAAGCTTGGGACAGAACACCGGGGAGCTGTTTTTT. Translating gives CARSLGQNTGELFF.

This clone was seen more than once but under ten times. The chain links TRBV4-2 to TRBJ2-7; possibly TRBD2 for D (5 bases). Germline V gene lookup returns CDR1 LGHNA and CDR2 YNFKEQ. The CDR3 runs 16 residues. Trimming removed 5 bases from V and 1 base from J, with 18 bases in between. CDR3 bases: TGTGCCAGCAGCTGGGTCGTAGGGAGCGGTTCCTACGAGCAGTACTTC. Amino acids: CASSWVVGSGSYEQYF.

J is TRBJ1-5 and V is TRBV19; D is possibly TRBD1 (6 bases). This CDR3 has 16 amino acids. V lost 5 bases to trimming and J lost 1 base, with 15 bases between them. Germline CDR1 reads LNHDA; CDR2 reads SQIVND (reference sequence). The chain's CDR3 is CASSPGVRGSNQPQHF. CDR3 DNA sequence: TGTGCCAGTAGTCCCGGCGTCAGGGGCAGCAATCAGCCCCAGCATTTT. Drawing the rest from reference TRBV19 and TRBJ1-5, the complete variable domain is DGGITQSPKYLFRKEGQNVTLSCEQNLNHDAMYWYRQDPGQGLRLIYYSQIVNDFQKGDIAEGYSVSREKKESFPLTVTSAQKNPTAFYLCASSPGVRGSNQPQHFGDGTRLSIL.

The chain couples TRBV18 to TRBJ2-1, with a possible D match to TRBD1 (5 bases). CDR1 is KGHSH, CDR2 LQKENI, per germline. Trimming cost V 5 bases and J 8 bases, with 10 bases left between them. The CDR3 extends over 12 amino acids. CDR3 loop: CASSSLGDEQFF. The CDR3 DNA sequence: TGTGCCAGCTCATCCCTAGGGGATGAGCAGTTCTTC.

The sample holds one count of this clone. The V and J genes are TRBV5-1 and TRBJ2-1; 12 nucleotides line up with TRBD2. With V trimmed by 0 bases and J by 6 bases, 13 bases remained unmatched. This CDR3 is 19 amino acids long. The germline gives CDR1 SGHRS, CDR2 YFSETQ. This CDR3 is CASSLGLAGGPSGINEQFF. In DNA form, the CDR3 reads TGCGCCAGCAGCTTGGGCCTAGCGGGAGGGCCTTCTGGGATCAATGAGCAGTTCTTC.

The J gene is TRBJ1-2, the V gene TRBV7-9, with no clear D. This CDR3 has 12 residues. V was clipped by 2 bases and J by 6 bases, with 7 bases between them. Germline V CDR1 and CDR2: SEHNR, FQNEAQ (reference sequence). For the CDR3, the DNA is TGTGCCAGCAGCTTAAACATGCATGGCTACACCTTC. Protein: CASSLNMHGYTF.

The chain couples TRBV29-1 to TRBJ2-7; 12 bases fit TRBD2. Germline V CDR1 and CDR2: SQVTM, ANQGSEA. This CDR3 has 13 residues. The V segment lost 4 bases and the J segment 6 bases; nucleotides outside the gene matches: 4. This chain's CDR3 is CSVGLAGAIEQYF. CDR3 coding DNA: TGCAGCGTTGGACTAGCGGGGGCTATCGAGCAGTACTTC.

V is TRBV9 and J is TRBJ1-1; D is ambiguous. The CDR3 sequence is 13 residues long. The germline V gene has CDR1 SGDLS and CDR2 YYNGEE. V lost 7 bases to trimming and J lost 5 bases, with 15 bases between them. The CDR3 nucleotides read TGTGCCAGCTCTTTCGTGGGAGGGACTGAAGCTTTCTTT. Its translation is CASSFVGGTEAFF.

This chain uses TRBV7-8 with TRBJ1-2, with D perhaps TRBD1 (6 bases). This CDR3 contains 15 residues. The germline V and J ends were trimmed by 1 base and 4 bases, with 13 bases remaining between them. The germline gives CDR1 SGHVS, CDR2 FQNEAQ. DNA of the CDR3: TGTGCCAGCAGCTTAGGATTCGGACAGTTCTATGGCTACACCTTC. Translating gives CASSLGFGQFYGYTF.

J is TRBJ2-7 and V is TRBV25-1; 10 bases are a match to TRBD1. Per the germline V gene, CDR1 is MGHDK and CDR2 is SYGVNS. Trimming removed 7 bases from V and 2 bases from J; junction bases left unmatched: 8. The CDR3 contains 15 residues. The CDR3 loop reads CASTVRQGAPYEQYF. CDR3 in DNA: TGTGCCAGCACCGTTCGACAGGGGGCGCCCTACGAGCAGTACTTC.

The gene calls are TRBV10-1 and TRBJ2-7, with a weak D call TRBD1 (6 bases). The CDR3 extends over 13 amino acids. Germline V lookup: CDR1 WNHNN, CDR2 SYGVQD (reference sequence). The V and J ends lost 5 bases and 4 bases respectively, with 12 bases between them. DNA for the CDR3: TGCGCCAGCAGTCCCGGGACACCGTACGAGCAGTACTTC. It translates to CASSPGTPYEQYF.

V is TRBV7-2 and J is TRBJ1-1, with 7 bases lining up with TRBD1. Germline V lookup: CDR1 SGHTA, CDR2 FQGNSA. CDR3 size: 14 residues. The V gene end was trimmed by 6 bases and the J gene end by 7 bases; junction bases not matched to a gene: 11. DNA for the CDR3: TGTGCCAGCAGGTTACAGAGGGACAGTTATGAAGCTTTCTTT. Encoded protein: CASRLQRDSYEAFF.

This chain connects TRBV27 to TRBJ2-7; TRBD2 agrees at 7 bases. Germline assignment: CDR1 MNHEY and CDR2 SMNVEV (reference sequence). The CDR3 covers 16 residues. Trimming took 2 bases from V and 7 from J; bases not matched to a gene: 14. In DNA, the CDR3 is TGTGCCAGCAGTTTACGTGGACTAGACTGGGTCGGGGAGCAGTACTTC. Protein product: CASSLRGLDWVGEQYF.

V usage is TRBV6-1 and J usage is TRBJ2-1; a possible D gene is TRBD1 (6 bases). CDR1 and CDR2 from the germline V gene are MNHNS and SASEGT. CDR3 size: 15 residues. Trimming removed 3 bases from V and 8 bases from J, with 17 bases in between. For the CDR3, the DNA is TGTGCCAGCAGTGACCTAAGTGGGGGACACGATGAGCAGTTCTTC. It specifies CASSDLSGGHDEQFF.